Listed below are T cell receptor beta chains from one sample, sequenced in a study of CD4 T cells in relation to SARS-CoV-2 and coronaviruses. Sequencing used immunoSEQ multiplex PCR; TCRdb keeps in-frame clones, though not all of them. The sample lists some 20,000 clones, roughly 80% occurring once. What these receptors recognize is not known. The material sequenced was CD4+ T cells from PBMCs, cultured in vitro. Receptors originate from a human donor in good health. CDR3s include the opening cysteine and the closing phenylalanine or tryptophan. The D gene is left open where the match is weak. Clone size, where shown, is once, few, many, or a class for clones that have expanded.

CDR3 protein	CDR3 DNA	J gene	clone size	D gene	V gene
CASSQVTGELFF	TGCGCCAGCAGCCAAGTAACCGGGGAGCTGTTTTTT	TRBJ2-2	-	-	TRBV4-1
CASGLFNTEAFF	TGTGCCAGCGGACTCTTCAACACTGAAGCTTTCTTT	TRBJ1-1	-	-	TRBV12-3/TRBV12-4
CATSDSGLSGEQFF	TGTGCCACCAGTGATTCCGGACTATCAGGTGAGCAGTTCTTC	TRBJ2-1	-	-	TRBV24-1
CASSLDSSTDTQYF	TGTGCCAGCAGCTTAGACTCGAGCACAGATACGCAGTATTTT	TRBJ2-3	-	-	TRBV7-3
CATRGQVEQFF	TGTGCCACCAGGGGCCAGGTCGAGCAGTTCTTC	TRBJ2-1	-	-	TRBV24-1
CASSLKAGPVDLLPQHF	TGTGCCAGCAGTTTAAAAGCAGGCCCGGTGGATTTATTGCCCCAGCATTTT	TRBJ1-5	-	-	TRBV27
CASSFGGRITEAFF	TGTGCCAGCAGTTTCGGGGGGAGGATCACTGAAGCTTTCTTT	TRBJ1-1	-	-	TRBV27
CASSLDSVNNSPLHF	TGCGCCAGCAGCTTGGATTCCGTTAATAATTCACCCCTCCACTTT	TRBJ1-6	-	-	TRBV5-1
CASSIGVYRDTEAFF	TGTGCCAGTAGTATTGGGGTCTACAGGGACACTGAAGCTTTCTTT	TRBJ1-1	-	-	TRBV19
CASSAGEGYGNTEAFF	TGTGCCAGCAGCGCCGGGGAGGGGTATGGAAACACTGAAGCTTTCTTT	TRBJ1-1	-	-	TRBV9
CASSSSGQGDYTEAFF	TGCGCCAGCAGCTCCTCCGGACAGGGGGACTACACTGAAGCTTTCTTT	TRBJ1-1	-	TRBD1	TRBV5-1
CASSESAGGHTDTQYF	TGTGCCAGCAGTGAGTCGGCGGGAGGCCACACAGATACGCAGTATTTT	TRBJ2-3	-	TRBD2	TRBV6-1
CASSLGLSGNTIYF	TGTGCCAGCAGCCTGGGCCTCTCTGGAAACACCATATATTTT	TRBJ1-3	-	-	TRBV3-1/TRBV3-2
CASIYGRFGEQFF	TGTGCCAGCATTTACGGGAGGTTCGGAGAGCAGTTCTTC	TRBJ2-1	once	TRBD2	TRBV6-5
CASSLSGYRGDTQYF	TGTGCCAGCAGTTTGAGCGGGTATCGTGGTGATACGCAGTATTTT	TRBJ2-3	-	-	TRBV27
CAISELLAGEHEQYF	TGTGCCATCAGTGAGTTGTTAGCGGGAGAGCACGAGCAGTACTTC	TRBJ2-7	-	TRBD2	TRBV10-3
CASTTGTNTEAFF	TGTGCCAGCACGACAGGGACAAACACTGAAGCTTTCTTT	TRBJ1-1	-	TRBD1	TRBV2
CASSTGLVTDTQYF	TGTGCCAGTAGTACGGGACTCGTCACAGATACGCAGTATTTT	TRBJ2-3	-	-	TRBV19
CSASWEEGGYF	TGCAGTGCTAGTTGGGAGGAGGGCGGATACTTC	TRBJ2-5	-	-	TRBV20-1
CASNDRGYGYTF	TGTGCCAGCAACGACCGCGGCTATGGCTACACCTTC	TRBJ1-2	-	-	TRBV3-1/TRBV3-2
CASSETGIGSYNEQFF	TGTGCCAGCAGTGAGACAGGGATAGGCTCCTACAATGAGCAGTTCTTC	TRBJ2-1	-	TRBD1	TRBV25-1
CASSLNPVGTSTDTQYF	TGTGCCAGCAGCTTAAATCCCGTGGGAACTAGCACAGATACGCAGTATTTT	TRBJ2-3	-	-	TRBV7-3
CASSGGWDKGTDTQYF	TGTGCCAGCAGCGGTGGTTGGGACAAGGGCACAGATACGCAGTATTTT	TRBJ2-3	-	-	TRBV9
CASSPGQFGGYGYTF	TGTGCCAGCAGCCCCGGACAGTTTGGGGGCTATGGCTACACCTTC	TRBJ1-2	-	-	TRBV5-4
CASSGRGAGNSYNEQFF	TGTGCCAGTAGTGGACGGGGGGCGGGAAACTCCTACAATGAGCAGTTCTTC	TRBJ2-1	few	-	TRBV19
CAISESIGETQYF	TGTGCCATCAGTGAGTCGATCGGGGAGACCCAGTACTTC	TRBJ2-5	once	-	TRBV10-3
CAWSPETGRSNQPQHF	TGTGCCTGGAGTCCTGAGACAGGGAGAAGCAATCAGCCCCAGCATTTT	TRBJ1-5	-	TRBD1	TRBV30
CASREQLPGETQYF	TGTGCCAGCAGGGAACAGCTGCCGGGGGAGACCCAGTACTTC	TRBJ2-5	-	-	TRBV2
CASSTQSLSNTEAFF	TGTGCCAGTAGTACCCAGTCACTTTCGAACACTGAAGCTTTCTTT	TRBJ1-1	-	-	TRBV19
CASSLTGQGPPFF	TGTGCCAGCAGCTTAACCGGACAGGGCCCGCCGTTCTTC	TRBJ2-1	few	TRBD1	TRBV7-3
CASSPRLAKGPSYEQYF	TGTGCCAGCAGCCCCCGTCTAGCGAAGGGTCCTTCCTACGAGCAGTACTTC	TRBJ2-7	-	-	TRBV4-2
CASSLSESYNSPLHF	TGCGCCAGCAGCCTGTCGGAGTCCTATAATTCACCCCTCCACTTT	TRBJ1-6	-	-	TRBV5-1
CASSLVALADTYNEQFF	TGTGCCAGCAGCTTAGTTGCTCTAGCGGATACCTACAATGAGCAGTTCTTC	TRBJ2-1	-	TRBD2	TRBV7-9
CATSEGLETQYF	TGTGCCACCAGCGAAGGTTTAGAGACCCAGTACTTC	TRBJ2-5	-	-	TRBV15
CASRADRYLTEAFF	TGTGCCAGCAGGGCGGACCGCTATTTAACTGAAGCTTTCTTT	TRBJ1-1	-	-	TRBV25-1
CASSPKTPWMGTEAFF	TGTGCCAGCTCACCAAAAACCCCGTGGATGGGCACTGAAGCTTTCTTT	TRBJ1-1	-	-	TRBV18
CASKSGAGANVLTF	TGTGCCAGCAAGTCTGGGGCTGGGGCCAACGTCCTGACTTTC	TRBJ2-6	-	-	TRBV2
CASSPGGRSHNEQFF	TGTGCCAGCAGTCCCGGCGGGCGTTCACACAATGAGCAGTTCTTC	TRBJ2-1	-	-	TRBV6-5
CASSLDSSGTDTQYF	TGTGCCAGCAGCTTGGACTCTAGCGGCACAGATACGCAGTATTTT	TRBJ2-3	few	-	TRBV5-4
CASGLARDSQTYNEQFF	TGTGCTAGTGGTTTGGCCCGGGACTCACAAACCTACAATGAGCAGTTCTTC	TRBJ2-1	once	-	TRBV12-5
CASSLAGSLNTEAFF	TGCGCCAGCAGCTTGGCAGGGTCCCTGAACACTGAAGCTTTCTTT	TRBJ1-1	once	-	TRBV5-1
CASSQDLRLSNEQYF	TGTGCCAGCAGCCAAGATTTACGACTATCGAACGAGCAGTACTTC	TRBJ2-7	-	-	TRBV3-1/TRBV3-2
CASSIGGYRQEDTEAFF	TGTGCCAGTAGTATAGGGGGCTATCGTCAGGAGGACACTGAAGCTTTCTTT	TRBJ1-1	once	-	TRBV19
CASSVAGTPNANTGELFF	TGTGCCAGCAGCGTAGCCGGGACGCCAAACGCGAACACCGGGGAGCTGTTTTTT	TRBJ2-2	-	-	TRBV9
CAISESSPGAYNEQFF	TGTGCCATCAGTGAGTCGTCACCGGGGGCCTACAATGAGCAGTTCTTC	TRBJ2-1	medium-sized	-	TRBV10-3
CASSLSHRVSGVYNEQFF	TGTGCCAGCAGTTTATCCCACCGGGTCTCGGGGGTCTACAATGAGCAGTTCTTC	TRBJ2-1	-	-	TRBV28
CASSPGTGYQPQHF	TGTGCCAGCAGCCCCGGGACAGGGTATCAGCCCCAGCATTTT	TRBJ1-5	few	TRBD1	TRBV6-5
CASSQDFGQQETQYF	TGTGCCAGCAGCCAAGACTTCGGACAGCAAGAGACCCAGTACTTC	TRBJ2-5	-	-	TRBV3-1/TRBV3-2
CATSRDGRREETQYF	TGTGCCACCAGCAGAGATGGACGACGAGAAGAGACCCAGTACTTC	TRBJ2-5	-	-	TRBV15
CASSLGRGRTDTQYF	TGTGCCAGCAGCTTAGGGCGGGGACGCACAGATACGCAGTATTTT	TRBJ2-3	-	-	TRBV11-2
CASSLAGTTYEQYF	TGTGCCAGCAGTTTGGCCGGGACAACCTACGAGCAGTACTTC	TRBJ2-7	-	-	TRBV28
CASIREGGNQPQHF	TGTGCCAGCATTCGAGAGGGAGGAAATCAGCCCCAGCATTTT	TRBJ1-5	-	-	TRBV2
CASSPGGGGSYEQYF	TGTGCCAGCTCTCCGGGGGGTGGTGGTTCCTACGAGCAGTACTTC	TRBJ2-7	once	TRBD2	TRBV18
CASSYLETQYF	TGTGCCAGCAGTTACTTGGAGACCCAGTACTTC	TRBJ2-5	-	-	TRBV6-5
CATSDRRGRKETQYF	TGTGCCACCAGTGATAGAAGGGGCAGAAAAGAGACCCAGTACTTC	TRBJ2-5	once	-	TRBV24-1
CASSLQGLAGVGLTGELFF	TGTGCCAGCAGCTTACAAGGACTAGCGGGAGTTGGGTTAACCGGGGAGCTGTTTTTT	TRBJ2-2	-	TRBD2	TRBV7-3
CASSLGRRENTGELFF	TGTGCCAGCAGCTTGGGTAGGAGAGAGAACACCGGGGAGCTGTTTTTT	TRBJ2-2	-	-	TRBV7-8